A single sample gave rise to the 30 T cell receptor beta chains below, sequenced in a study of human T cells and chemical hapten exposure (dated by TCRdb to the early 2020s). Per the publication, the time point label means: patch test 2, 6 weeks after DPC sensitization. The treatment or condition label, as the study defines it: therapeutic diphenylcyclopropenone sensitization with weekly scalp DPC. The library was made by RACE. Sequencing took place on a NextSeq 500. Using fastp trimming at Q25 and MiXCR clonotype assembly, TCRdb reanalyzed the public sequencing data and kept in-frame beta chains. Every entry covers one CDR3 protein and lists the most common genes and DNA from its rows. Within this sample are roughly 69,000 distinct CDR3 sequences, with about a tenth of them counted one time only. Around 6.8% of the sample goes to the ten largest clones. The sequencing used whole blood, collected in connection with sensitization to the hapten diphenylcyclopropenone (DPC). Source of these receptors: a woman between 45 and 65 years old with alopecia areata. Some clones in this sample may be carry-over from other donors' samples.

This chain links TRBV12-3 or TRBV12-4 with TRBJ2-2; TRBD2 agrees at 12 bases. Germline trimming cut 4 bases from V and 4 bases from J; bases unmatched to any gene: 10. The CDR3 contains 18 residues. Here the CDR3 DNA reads TGTGCCAGCAGTTCACACCTTCTAGCGGGAGGGCGCACCGGGGAGCTGTTTTTT. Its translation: CASSSHLLAGGRTGELFF.

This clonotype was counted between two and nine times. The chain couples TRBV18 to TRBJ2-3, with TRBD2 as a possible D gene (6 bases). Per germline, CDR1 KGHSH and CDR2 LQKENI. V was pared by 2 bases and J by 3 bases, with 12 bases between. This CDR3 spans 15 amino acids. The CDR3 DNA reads TGTGCCAGCTCACCATACGGGAGACGTACAGATACGCAGTATTTT. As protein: CASSPYGRRTDTQYF.

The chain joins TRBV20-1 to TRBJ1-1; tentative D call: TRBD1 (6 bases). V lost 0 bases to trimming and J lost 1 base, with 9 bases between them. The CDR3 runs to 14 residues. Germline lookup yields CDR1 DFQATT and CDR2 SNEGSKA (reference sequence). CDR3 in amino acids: CSARDFRGNTEAFF. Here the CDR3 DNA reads TGCAGTGCTAGAGATTTCAGGGGGAACACTGAAGCTTTCTTT.

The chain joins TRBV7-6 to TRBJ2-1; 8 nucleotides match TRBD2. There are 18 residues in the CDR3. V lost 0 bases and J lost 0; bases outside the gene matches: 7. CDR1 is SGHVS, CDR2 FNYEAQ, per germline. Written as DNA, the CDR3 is TGTGCCAGCAGCTTAGCTCCACGAGGGACTAGCTCCTACAATGAGCAGTTCTTC. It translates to CASSLAPRGTSSYNEQFF.

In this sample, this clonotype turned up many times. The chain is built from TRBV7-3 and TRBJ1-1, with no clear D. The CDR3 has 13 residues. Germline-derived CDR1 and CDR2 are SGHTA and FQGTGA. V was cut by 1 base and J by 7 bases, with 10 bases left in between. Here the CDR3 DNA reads TGTGCCAGCAGCTTAATCGGGCAAGGTGAAGCTTTCTTT. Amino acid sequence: CASSLIGQGEAFF.

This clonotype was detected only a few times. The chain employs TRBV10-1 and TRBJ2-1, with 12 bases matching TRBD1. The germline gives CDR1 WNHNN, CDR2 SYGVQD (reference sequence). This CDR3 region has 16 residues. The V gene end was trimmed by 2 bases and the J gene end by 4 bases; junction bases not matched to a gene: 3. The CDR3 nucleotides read TGCGCCAGCAGTGAGGGGACAGGGGGCGCGTACAATGAGCAGTTCTTC. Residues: CASSEGTGGAYNEQFF.

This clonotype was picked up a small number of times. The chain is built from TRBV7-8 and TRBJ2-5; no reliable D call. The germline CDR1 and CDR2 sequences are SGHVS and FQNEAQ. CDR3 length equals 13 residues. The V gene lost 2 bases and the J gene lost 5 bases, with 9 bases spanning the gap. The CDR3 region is CASSLTLPETQYF. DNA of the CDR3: TGTGCCAGCAGCTTAACCCTTCCTGAGACCCAGTACTTC.

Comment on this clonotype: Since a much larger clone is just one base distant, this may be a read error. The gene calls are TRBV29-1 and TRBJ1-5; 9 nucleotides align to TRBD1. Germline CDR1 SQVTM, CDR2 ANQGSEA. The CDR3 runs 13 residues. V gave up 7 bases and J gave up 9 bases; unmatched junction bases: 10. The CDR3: CSAQTGGSLPQHF. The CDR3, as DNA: TGCAGCGCTCAGACAGGGGGAAGTTTGCCCCAGCATTTT. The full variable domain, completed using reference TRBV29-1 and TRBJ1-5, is SAVISQKPSRDICQRGTSLTIQCQVDSQVTMMFWYRQQPGQSLTLIATANQGSEATYESGFVIDKFPISRPNLTFSTLTVSNMSPEDSSIYLCSAQTGGSLPQHFGDGTRLSIL.

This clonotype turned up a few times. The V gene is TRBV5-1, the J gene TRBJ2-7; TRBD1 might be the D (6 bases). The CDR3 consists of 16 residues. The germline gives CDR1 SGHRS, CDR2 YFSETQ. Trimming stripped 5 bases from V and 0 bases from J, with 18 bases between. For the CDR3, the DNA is TGCGCCAGCAGACCCAGGCCCGACAGGACCTCCTACGAGCAGTACTTC. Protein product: CASRPRPDRTSYEQYF. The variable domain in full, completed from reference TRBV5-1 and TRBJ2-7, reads KAGVTQTPRYLIKTRGQQVTLSCSPISGHRSVSWYQQTPGQGLQFLFEYFSETQRNKGNFPGRFSGRQFSNSRSEMNVSTLELGDSALYLCASRPRPDRTSYEQYFGPGTRLTVT.

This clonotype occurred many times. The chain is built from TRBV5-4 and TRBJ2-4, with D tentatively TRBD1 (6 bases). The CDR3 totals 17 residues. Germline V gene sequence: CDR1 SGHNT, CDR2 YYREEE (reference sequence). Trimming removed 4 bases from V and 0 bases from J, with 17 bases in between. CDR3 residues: CASSRKDSPRAKNIQYF. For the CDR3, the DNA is TGTGCCAGCAGCCGGAAGGACAGCCCAAGAGCCAAAAACATTCAGTACTTC.

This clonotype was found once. This chain's CDR3 is CASSGTANTGELFF. CDR3 DNA: TGTGCCAGCTCAGGGACAGCGAACACCGGGGAGCTGTTTTTT. The rearrangement joins TRBV18 to TRBJ2-2; TRBD1 matches at 7 bases. This CDR3 is built from 14 residues. With 5 bases clipped from V and 0 bases from J, the junction kept 0 bases outside the gene matches. Germline CDR1 reads KGHSH; CDR2 reads LQKENI.

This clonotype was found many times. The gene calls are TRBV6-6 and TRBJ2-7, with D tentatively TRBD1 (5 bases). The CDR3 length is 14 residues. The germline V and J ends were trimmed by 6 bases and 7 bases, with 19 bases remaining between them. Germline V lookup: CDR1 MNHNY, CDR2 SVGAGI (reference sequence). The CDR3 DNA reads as TGTGCCAGCAGCAGTAGGTCAGGGATAGGGGAGCAGTACTTC. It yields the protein CASSSRSGIGEQYF.

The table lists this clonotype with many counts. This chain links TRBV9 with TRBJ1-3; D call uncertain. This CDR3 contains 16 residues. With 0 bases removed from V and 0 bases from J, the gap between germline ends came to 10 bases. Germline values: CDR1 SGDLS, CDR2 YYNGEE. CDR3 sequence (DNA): TGTGCCAGCAGCGTAGGAAGTGTTAGCTCTGGAAACACCATATATTTT. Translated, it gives CASSVGSVSSGNTIYF.

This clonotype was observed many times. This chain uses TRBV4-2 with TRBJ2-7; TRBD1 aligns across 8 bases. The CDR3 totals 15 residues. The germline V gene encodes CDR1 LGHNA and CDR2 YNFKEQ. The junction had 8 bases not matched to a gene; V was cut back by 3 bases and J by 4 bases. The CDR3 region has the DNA TGTGCCAGCAGCCAGGACCCAGGGGGCCAATACGAGCAGTACTTC. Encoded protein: CASSQDPGGQYEQYF.

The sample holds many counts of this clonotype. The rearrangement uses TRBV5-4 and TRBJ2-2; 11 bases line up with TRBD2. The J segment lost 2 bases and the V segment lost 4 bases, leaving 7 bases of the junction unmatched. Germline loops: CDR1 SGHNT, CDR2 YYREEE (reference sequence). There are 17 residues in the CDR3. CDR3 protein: CASSPPGTSGNTGELFF. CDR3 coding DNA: TGTGCCAGCAGCCCCCCCGGGACTAGCGGAAACACCGGGGAGCTGTTTTTT. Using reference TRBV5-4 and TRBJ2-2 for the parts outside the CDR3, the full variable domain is ETGVTQSPTHLIKTRGQQVTLRCSSQSGHNTVSWYQQALGQGPQFIFQYYREEENGRGNFPPRFSGLQFPNYSSELNVNALELDDSALYLCASSPPGTSGNTGELFFGEGSRLTVL.

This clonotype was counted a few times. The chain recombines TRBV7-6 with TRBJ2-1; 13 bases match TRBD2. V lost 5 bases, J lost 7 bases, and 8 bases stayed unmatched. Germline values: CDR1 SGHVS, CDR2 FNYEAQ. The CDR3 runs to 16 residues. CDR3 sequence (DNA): TGTGCCAGCAGCCAAGGAGGGACTAGCGGGGTGAATGAGCAGTTCTTC. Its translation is CASSQGGTSGVNEQFF. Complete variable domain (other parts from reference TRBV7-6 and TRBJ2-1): GAGVSQSPRYKVTKRGQDVALRCDPISGHVSLYWYRQALGQGPEFLTYFNYEAQQDKSGLPNDRFSAERPEGSISTLTIQRTEQRDSAMYRCASSQGGTSGVNEQFFGPGTRLTVL.

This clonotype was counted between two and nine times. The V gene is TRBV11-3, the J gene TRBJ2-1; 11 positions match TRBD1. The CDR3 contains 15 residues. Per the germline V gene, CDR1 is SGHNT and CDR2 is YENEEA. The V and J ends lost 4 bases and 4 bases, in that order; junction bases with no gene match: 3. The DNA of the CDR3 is TGTGCCAGCAGCTACGGACAGGGGGCGTACAATGAGCAGTTCTTC. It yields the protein CASSYGQGAYNEQFF. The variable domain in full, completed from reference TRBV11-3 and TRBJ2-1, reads EAGVVQSPRYKIIEKKQPVAFWCNPISGHNTLYWYLQNLGQGPELLIRYENEEAVDDSQLPKDRFSAERLKGVDSTLKIQPAELGDSAVYLCASSYGQGAYNEQFFGPGTRLTVL.

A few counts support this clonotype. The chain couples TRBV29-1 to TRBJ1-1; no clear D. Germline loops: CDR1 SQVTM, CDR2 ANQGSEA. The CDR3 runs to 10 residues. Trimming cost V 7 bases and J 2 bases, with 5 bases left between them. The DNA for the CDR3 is TGCAGCGGTTCAAACACTGAAGCTTTCTTT. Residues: CSGSNTEAFF.

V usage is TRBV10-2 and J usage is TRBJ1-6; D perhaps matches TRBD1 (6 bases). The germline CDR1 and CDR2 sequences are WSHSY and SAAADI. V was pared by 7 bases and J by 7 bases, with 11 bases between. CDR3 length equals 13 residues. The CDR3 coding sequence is TGCGCCAGCACCGAGGGGGGGAATTCACCCCTCCACTTT. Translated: CASTEGGNSPLHF.

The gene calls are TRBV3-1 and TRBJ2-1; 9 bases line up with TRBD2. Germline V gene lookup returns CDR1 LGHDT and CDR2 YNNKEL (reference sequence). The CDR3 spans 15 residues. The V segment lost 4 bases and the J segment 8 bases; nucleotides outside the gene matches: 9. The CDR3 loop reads CASSPYSGRVYEQFF. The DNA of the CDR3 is TGTGCCAGCAGCCCTTATAGCGGGAGAGTCTATGAGCAGTTCTTC.

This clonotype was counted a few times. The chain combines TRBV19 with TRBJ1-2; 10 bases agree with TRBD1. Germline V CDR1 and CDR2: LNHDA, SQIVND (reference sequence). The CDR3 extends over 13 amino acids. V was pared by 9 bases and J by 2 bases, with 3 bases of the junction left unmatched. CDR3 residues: CASGTGVNYGYTF. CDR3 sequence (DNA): TGTGCCAGCGGGACAGGGGTCAACTATGGCTACACCTTC.

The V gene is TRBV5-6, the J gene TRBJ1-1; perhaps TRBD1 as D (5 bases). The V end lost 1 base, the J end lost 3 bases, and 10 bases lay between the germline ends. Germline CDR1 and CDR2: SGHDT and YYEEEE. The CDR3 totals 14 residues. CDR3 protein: CASSLIRGDTEAFF. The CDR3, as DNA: TGTGCCAGCAGCTTGATAAGGGGTGACACTGAAGCTTTCTTT.

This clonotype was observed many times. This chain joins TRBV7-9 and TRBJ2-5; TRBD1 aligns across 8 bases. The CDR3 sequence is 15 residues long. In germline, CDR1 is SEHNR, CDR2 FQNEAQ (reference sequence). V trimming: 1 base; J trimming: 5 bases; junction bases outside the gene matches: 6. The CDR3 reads CASSLVPGGSETQYF. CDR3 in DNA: TGTGCCAGCAGCTTAGTACCAGGGGGCAGCGAGACCCAGTACTTC.

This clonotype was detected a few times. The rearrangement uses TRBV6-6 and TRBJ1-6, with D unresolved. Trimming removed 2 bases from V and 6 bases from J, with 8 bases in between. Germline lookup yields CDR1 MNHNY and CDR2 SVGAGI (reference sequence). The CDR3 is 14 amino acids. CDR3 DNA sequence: TGTGCCAGCAGTTACGCGGAACCTAATTCACCCCTCCACTTT. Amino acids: CASSYAEPNSPLHF.

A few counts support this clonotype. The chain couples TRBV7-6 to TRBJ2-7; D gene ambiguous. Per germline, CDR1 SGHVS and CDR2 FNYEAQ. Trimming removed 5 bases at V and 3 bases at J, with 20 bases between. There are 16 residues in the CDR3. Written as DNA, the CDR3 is TGTGCCAGCAGCCCGAGTTTCCTAGGACCCGGCTACGAGCAGTACTTC. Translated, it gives CASSPSFLGPGYEQYF.

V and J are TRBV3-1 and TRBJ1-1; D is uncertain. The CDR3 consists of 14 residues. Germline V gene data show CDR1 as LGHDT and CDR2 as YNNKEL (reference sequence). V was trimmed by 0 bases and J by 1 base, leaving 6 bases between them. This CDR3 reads CASSQDRRNTEAFF. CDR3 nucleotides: TGTGCCAGCAGCCAAGATCGGAGGAACACTGAAGCTTTCTTT.

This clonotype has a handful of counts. CDR3 region: CASSQIRTVSYEQYF. Written as DNA, the CDR3 is TGTGCCAGCTCACAAATTAGGACAGTCTCCTACGAGCAGTACTTC. The chain joins TRBV18 to TRBJ2-7; D is perhaps TRBD1 (6 bases). This CDR3 contains 15 residues. Germline V gene data show CDR1 as KGHSH and CDR2 as LQKENI. The V end lost 4 bases, the J end lost 0 bases, and 13 bases lay between the germline ends.

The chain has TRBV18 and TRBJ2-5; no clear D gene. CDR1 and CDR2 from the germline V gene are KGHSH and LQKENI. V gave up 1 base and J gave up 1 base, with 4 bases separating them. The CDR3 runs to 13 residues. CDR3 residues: CASSPRFQETQYF. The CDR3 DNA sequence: TGTGCCAGCTCACCACGCTTCCAAGAGACCCAGTACTTC.

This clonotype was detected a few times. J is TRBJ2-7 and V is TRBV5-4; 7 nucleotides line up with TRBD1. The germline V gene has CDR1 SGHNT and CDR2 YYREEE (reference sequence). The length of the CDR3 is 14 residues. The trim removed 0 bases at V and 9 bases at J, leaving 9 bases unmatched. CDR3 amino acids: CASSLVGQIEGQYF. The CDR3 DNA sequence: TGTGCCAGCAGCTTGGTGGGACAGATAGAGGGGCAGTACTTC.

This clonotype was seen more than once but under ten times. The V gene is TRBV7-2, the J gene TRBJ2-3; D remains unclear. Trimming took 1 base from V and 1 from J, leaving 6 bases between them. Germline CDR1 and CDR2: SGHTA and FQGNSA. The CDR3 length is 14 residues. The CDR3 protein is CASSLGGRTDTQYF. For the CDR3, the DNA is TGTGCCAGCAGCTTAGGAGGCCGCACAGATACGCAGTATTTT.